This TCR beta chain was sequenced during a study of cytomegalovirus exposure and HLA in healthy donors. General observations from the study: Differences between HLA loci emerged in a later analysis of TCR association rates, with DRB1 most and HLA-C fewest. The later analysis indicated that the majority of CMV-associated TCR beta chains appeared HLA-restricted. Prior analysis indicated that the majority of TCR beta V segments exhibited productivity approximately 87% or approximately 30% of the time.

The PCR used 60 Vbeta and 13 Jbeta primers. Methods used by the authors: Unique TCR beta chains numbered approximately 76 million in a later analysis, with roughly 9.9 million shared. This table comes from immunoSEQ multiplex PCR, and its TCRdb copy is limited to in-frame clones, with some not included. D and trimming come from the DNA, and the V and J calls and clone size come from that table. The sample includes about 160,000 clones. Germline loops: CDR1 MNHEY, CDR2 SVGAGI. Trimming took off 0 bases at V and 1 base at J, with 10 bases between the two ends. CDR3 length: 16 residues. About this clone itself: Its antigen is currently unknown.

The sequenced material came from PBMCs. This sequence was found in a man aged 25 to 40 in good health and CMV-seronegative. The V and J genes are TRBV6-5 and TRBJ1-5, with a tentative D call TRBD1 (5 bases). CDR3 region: CASSYSIGESNQPQHF. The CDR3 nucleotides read TGTGCCAGCAGTTACTCGATAGGGGAAAGCAATCAGCCCCAGCATTTT.